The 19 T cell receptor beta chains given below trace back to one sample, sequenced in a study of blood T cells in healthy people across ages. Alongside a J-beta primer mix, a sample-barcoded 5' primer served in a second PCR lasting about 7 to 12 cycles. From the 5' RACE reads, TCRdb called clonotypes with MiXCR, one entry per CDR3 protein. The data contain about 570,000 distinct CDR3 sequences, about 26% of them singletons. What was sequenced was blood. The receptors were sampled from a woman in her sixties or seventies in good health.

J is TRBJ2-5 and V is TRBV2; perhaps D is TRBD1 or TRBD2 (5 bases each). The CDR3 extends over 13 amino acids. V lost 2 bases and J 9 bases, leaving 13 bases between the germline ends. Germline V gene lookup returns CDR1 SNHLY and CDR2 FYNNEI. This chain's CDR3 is CASSESGGAAQYF. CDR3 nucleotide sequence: TGTGCCAGCAGTGAAAGTGGGGGAGCAGCCCAGTACTTC.

In DNA form, the CDR3 reads TGTGCCAGCACCTCCCTAAGAGGGATTAATTCACCCCTCCACTTT. Translated, it gives CASTSLRGINSPLHF. V and J are TRBV12-3 or TRBV12-4 and TRBJ1-6; D remains unclear. The CDR3 extends over 15 amino acids. Between the trimmed V and J ends, which lost 7 bases and 6 bases, there was a span of 16 bases.

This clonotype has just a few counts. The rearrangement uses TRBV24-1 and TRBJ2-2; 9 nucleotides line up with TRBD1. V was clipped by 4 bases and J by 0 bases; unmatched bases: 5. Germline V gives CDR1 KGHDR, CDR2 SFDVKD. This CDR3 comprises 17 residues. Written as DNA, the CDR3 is TGTGCCACCAGTGACGTAACAGGGGGCGCGAACACCGGGGAGCTGTTTTTT. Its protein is CATSDVTGGANTGELFF.

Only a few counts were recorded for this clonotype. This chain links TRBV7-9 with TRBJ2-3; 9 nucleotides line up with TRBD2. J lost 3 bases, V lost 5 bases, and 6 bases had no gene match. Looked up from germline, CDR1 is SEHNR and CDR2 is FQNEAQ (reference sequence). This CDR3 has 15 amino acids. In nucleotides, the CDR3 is TGTGCCAGCAGCGTTCCGGGACTAGCAACAGATACGCAGTATTTT. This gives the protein CASSVPGLATDTQYF.

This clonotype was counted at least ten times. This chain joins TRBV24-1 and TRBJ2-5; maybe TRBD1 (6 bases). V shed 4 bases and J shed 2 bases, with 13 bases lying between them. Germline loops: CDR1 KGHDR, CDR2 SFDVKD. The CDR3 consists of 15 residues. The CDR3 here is CATSDPRGDQETQYF. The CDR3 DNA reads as TGTGCCACCAGTGACCCCAGGGGAGATCAAGAGACCCAGTACTTC.

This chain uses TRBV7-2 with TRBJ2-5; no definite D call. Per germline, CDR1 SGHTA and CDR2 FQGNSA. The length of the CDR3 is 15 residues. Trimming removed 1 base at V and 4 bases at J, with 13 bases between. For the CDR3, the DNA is TGTGCCAGCAGCTTAGTTGGCCGATATATAGAGACCCAGTACTTC. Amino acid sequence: CASSLVGRYIETQYF.

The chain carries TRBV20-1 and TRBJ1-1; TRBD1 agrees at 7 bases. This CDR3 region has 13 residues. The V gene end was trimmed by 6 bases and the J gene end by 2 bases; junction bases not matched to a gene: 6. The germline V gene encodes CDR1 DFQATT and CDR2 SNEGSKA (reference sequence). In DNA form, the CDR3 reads TGCAGTGCGGTCCGGGACAGCAACACTGAAGCTTTCTTT. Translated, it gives CSAVRDSNTEAFF.

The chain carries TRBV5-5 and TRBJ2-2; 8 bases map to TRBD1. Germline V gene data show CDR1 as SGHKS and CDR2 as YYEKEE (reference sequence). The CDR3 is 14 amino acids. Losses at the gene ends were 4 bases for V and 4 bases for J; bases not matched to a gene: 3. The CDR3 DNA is TGTGCCAGCAGCCGCGGACAGGGCACCGGGGAGCTGTTTTTT. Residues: CASSRGQGTGELFF.

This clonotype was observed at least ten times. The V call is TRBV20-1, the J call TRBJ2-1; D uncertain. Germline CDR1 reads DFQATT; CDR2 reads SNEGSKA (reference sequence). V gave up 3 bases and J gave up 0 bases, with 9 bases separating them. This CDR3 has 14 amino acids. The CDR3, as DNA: TGCAGTGCTAGCGGGTTGAGCTCCTACAATGAGCAGTTCTTC. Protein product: CSASGLSSYNEQFF.

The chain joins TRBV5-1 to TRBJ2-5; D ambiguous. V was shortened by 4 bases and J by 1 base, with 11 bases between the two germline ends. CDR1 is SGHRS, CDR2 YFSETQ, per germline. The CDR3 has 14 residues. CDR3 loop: CASSAAAFQETQYF. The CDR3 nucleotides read TGCGCCAGCAGCGCCGCTGCGTTCCAAGAGACCCAGTACTTC.

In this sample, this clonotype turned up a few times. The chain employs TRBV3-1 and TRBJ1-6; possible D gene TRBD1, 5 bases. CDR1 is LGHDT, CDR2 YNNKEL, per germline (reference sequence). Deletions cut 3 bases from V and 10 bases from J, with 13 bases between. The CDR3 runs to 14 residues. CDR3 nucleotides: TGTGCCAGCAGCCAGGGGGGGAGAGGCTCACCCCTCCACTTT. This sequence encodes CASSQGGRGSPLHF. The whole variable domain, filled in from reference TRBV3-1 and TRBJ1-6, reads DTAVSQTPKYLVTQMGNDKSIKCEQNLGHDTMYWYKQDSKKFLKIMFSYNNKELIINETVPNRFSPKSPDKAHLNLHINSLELGDSAVYFCASSQGGRGSPLHFGNGTRLTVT.

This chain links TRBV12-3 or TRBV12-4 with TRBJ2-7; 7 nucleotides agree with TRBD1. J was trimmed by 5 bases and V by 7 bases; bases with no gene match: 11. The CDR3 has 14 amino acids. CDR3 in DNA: TGTGCCAGCACTAATCGGGACAGTGTCCACGAGCAGTACTTC. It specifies CASTNRDSVHEQYF.

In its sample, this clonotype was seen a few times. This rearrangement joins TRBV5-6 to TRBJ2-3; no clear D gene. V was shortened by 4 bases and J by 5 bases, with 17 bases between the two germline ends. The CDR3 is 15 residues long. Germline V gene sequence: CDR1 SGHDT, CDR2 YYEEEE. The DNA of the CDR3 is TGTGCCAGCAGCCCCGAGGATGGTATGGTAGATACGCAGTATTTT. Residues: CASSPEDGMVDTQYF.

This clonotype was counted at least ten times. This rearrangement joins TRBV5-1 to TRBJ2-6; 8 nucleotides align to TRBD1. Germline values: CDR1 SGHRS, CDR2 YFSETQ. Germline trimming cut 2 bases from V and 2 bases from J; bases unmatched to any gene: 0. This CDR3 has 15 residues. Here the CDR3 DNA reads TGCGCCAGCAGCTTACAGGGGGCTGGGGCCAACGTCCTGACTTTC. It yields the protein CASSLQGAGANVLTF. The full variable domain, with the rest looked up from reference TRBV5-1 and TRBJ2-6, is KAGVTQTPRYLIKTRGQQVTLSCSPISGHRSVSWYQQTPGQGLQFLFEYFSETQRNKGNFPGRFSGRQFSNSRSEMNVSTLELGDSALYLCASSLQGAGANVLTFGAGSRLTVL.

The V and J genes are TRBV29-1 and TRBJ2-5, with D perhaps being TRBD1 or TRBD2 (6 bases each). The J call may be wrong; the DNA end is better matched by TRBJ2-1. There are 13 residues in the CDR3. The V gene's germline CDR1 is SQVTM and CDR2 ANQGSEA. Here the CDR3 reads CSVARQEGHEQFF. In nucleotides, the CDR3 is TGCAGCGTTGCACGACAGGAGGGTCATGAGCAGTTCTTC.

CDR3 protein: CSARDLKGSYGYTF. The CDR3 region has the DNA TGCAGTGCTAGAGATCTCAAGGGTAGTTATGGCTACACCTTC. The chain recombines TRBV20-1 with TRBJ1-2, with D uncertain. The V and J ends lost 0 bases and 5 bases respectively, with 13 bases between them. The CDR3 is 14 residues long. Germline V CDR1 and CDR2: DFQATT, SNEGSKA (reference sequence).

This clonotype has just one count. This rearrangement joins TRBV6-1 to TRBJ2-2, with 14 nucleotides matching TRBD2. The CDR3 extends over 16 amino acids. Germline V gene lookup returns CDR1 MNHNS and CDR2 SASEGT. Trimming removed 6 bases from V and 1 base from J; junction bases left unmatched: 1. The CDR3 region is CASRTSGGVNTGELFF. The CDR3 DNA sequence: TGTGCCAGCAGGACTAGCGGGGGGGTGAACACCGGGGAGCTGTTTTTT.

CDR3 sequence reads: CATGQGLSGFHF. The CDR3 nucleotides read TGTGCCACTGGACAGGGTCTTTCGGGGTTCCACTTT. V usage is TRBV6-1 and J usage is TRBJ1-6; 8 bases align to TRBD1. This CDR3 spans 12 amino acids. CDR1 and CDR2 from the germline V gene are MNHNS and SASEGT. Trimming took 10 bases from V and 17 from J; bases not matched to a gene: 13.

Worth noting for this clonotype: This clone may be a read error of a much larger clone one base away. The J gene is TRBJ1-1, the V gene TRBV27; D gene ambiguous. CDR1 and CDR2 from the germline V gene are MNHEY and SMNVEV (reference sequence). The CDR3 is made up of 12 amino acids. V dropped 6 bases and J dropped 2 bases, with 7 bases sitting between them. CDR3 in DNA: TGTGCCAGCAGCTGGCGTAACACTGAAGCTTTCTTT. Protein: CASSWRNTEAFF.